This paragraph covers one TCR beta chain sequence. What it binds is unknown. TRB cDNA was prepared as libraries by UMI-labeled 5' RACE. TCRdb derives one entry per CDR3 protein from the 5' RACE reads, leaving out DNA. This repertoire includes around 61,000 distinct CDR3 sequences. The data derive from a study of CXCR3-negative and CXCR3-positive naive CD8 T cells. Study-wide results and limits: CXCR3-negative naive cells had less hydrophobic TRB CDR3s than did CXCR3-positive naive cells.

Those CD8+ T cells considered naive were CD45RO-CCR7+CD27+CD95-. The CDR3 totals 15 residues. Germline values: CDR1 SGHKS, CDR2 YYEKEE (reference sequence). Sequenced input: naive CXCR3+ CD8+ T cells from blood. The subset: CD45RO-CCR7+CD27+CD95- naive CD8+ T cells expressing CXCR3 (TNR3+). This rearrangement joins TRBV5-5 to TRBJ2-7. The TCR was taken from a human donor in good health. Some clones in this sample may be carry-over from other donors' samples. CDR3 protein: CASSLLGLGSYEQYF.